The rows below give T cell receptor beta chains drawn from one sample of a study of read filtering for tumor transcriptome and immune sequencing. Each CDR3 protein gets one entry after TCRdb re-called the reads with MiXCR. The data show 50,000 or so distinct CDR3 sequences, less than 20% seen once. The sample comprised a population of CD138-negative cells sorted from bone marrow. These TCRs come from a donor at least 40 years old with multiple myeloma. CDR3s include the opening cysteine and the closing phenylalanine or tryptophan. D genes are given only for firm matches. Not all rows give a size; the values are once, few, many and, for expanded clones, a class.

v_gene	abundance	d_gene	j_gene	CDR3nt	CDR3aa
TRBV2	many	NA	TRBJ2-3	TGTGCCAGCGCCCTCGACGCCGACGTGGGAGATACGCAGTATTTT	CASALDADVGDTQYF
TRBV5-1	many	NA	TRBJ2-5	TGCGCCAGCAGCTTGTGGGGGAGTTTGGAGACCCAGTACTTC	CASSLWGSLETQYF
TRBV7-2	many	NA	TRBJ2-1	TGTGCCAGCAGCTCTAGTAGGGGGGGGTCCTACAATGAGCAGTTCTTC	CASSSSRGGSYNEQFF
TRBV3-2	many	NA	TRBJ2-1	TGTGCCAGCCCCCGTGGGACCACCTACAATGAGCAGTTCTTC	CASPRGTTYNEQFF
TRBV20-1	many	TRBD2	TRBJ2-7	TGCAGTGCCCCCCCGGGAGCGGGAAACTCGTACGAGCAGTACTTC	CSAPPGAGNSYEQYF
TRBV3-1	medium-sized	TRBD1	TRBJ2-1	TGTGCCAGTTCGGACAGGCGGAATGAGCAGTTCTTC	CASSDRRNEQFF
TRBV11-2	NA	NA	TRBJ2-1	TGTGCCAGCTCCCGGGCCCCTATTAATGAGCAGTTCTTC	CASSRAPINEQFF
TRBV4-1	many	TRBD2	TRBJ2-1	TGCGCCAGCAGCTCGGGACTAGCGGGATACAATGAGCAGTTCTTC	CASSSGLAGYNEQFF
TRBV5-1	many	NA	TRBJ2-1	TGCGCCAGCAGCTCCTCCTTATCAGGGAATGAGCAGTTCTTC	CASSSSLSGNEQFF
TRBV7-9	many	NA	TRBJ1-1	TGTGCCAGTATACAGGACAGTCCGAACACTGAAGCTTTCTTT	CASIQDSPNTEAFF
TRBV2	many	NA	TRBJ2-1	TGTGCCAGCAGCCCCGAGCGCAGGGGAGGCGAGCAGTTCTTC	CASSPERRGGEQFF
TRBV10-3	many	NA	TRBJ2-7	TGTGCCATCAGTGATGGGGACTACGAGCAGTACTTC	CAISDGDYEQYF
TRBV10-3	many	NA	TRBJ2-1	TGTGCCATCAGTGGGGGGACCCGCAAGACCTACAATGAGCAGTTCTTC	CAISGGTRKTYNEQFF
TRBV30	NA	TRBD1	TRBJ1-1	TGTGCCTGGGAGTTGGGACAGGGAAACACTGAAGCTCTCTTT	CAWELGQGNTEALF
TRBV6-1	NA	NA	TRBJ1-5	TGTGCCAGCAGTGTCCCCGGACAGCCCCAGCATTTT	CASSVPGQPQHF
TRBV24-1	many	NA	TRBJ2-1	TGTGCCACCAGTGATTTTCAGTCAGGGATAAATGAGCAGTTCTTC	CATSDFQSGINEQFF
TRBV30	NA	NA	TRBJ1-1	TGTGCCAGGAGTGTTGTCTGGTACGAACAAACTGAAGCTTTCTTT	CARSVVWYEQTEAFF
TRBV4-2	NA	TRBD2	TRBJ2-3	TGTGCCAGCAGCTACAACGCGGGAGGGGGATTAAGCACAGATACGCAGTATTTT	CASSYNAGGGLSTDTQYF
TRBV24-1	few	TRBD1	TRBJ1-4	TGTGCCACCAGTGAGGGCGGGACAGGCCCCGGCGGGGAAAAACTGTTTTTT	CATSEGGTGPGGEKLFF
TRBV5-1	many	NA	TRBJ2-7	TGCGCCAGCAGCCGGACCCGGACAGAGTTCTCCTACGAGCAGTACTTC	CASSRTRTEFSYEQYF
TRBV29-1	many	TRBD1	TRBJ2-3	TGCAGCGTGACAGGGAGCACAGATACGCAGTATTTT	CSVTGSTDTQYF
TRBV5-5	few	TRBD2	TRBJ2-3	TGTGCCAGCAGCCAAACGCCGGGGCTAGCGGGAGGGGGGGATACGCAGTATTTT	CASSQTPGLAGGGDTQYF
TRBV2	many	NA	TRBJ2-1	TGTGCCAGCAGTGGGGGCCTTACCTACAATGAGCAGTTCTTC	CASSGGLTYNEQFF
TRBV2	many	NA	TRBJ1-5	TGTGCCAGCAGTGAATTTCGGAATCAGCCCCAGCATTTT	CASSEFRNQPQHF
TRBV19	few	TRBD1	TRBJ1-5	TGTGCCAGTAGTATTGGCGACAGGGAAGGGAGTTTGGGTCAGCCCCAGCATTTT	CASSIGDREGSLGQPQHF
TRBV7-2	many	NA	TRBJ2-7	TGTGCCAGCAGCTTAGTTAATGTGGCTAGCGAGCAGTACTTC	CASSLVNVASEQYF
TRBV7-2	NA	NA	TRBJ2-3	TGTGCCAGCAACCGTGGGGTACTCGCGCCAGATACGCAGTATTTT	CASNRGVLAPDTQYF
TRBV7-3	NA	TRBD1	TRBJ1-1	TGTGCCAGCGGCTTGTCCCCAGACAGGGCCCTGAACACTGAAGCTTTCTTT	CASGLSPDRALNTEAFF
TRBV30	NA	NA	TRBJ1-2	TGTGCCTGGAGAGTTTGGGGAGGTAGCTATGGCTACACCTTC	CAWRVWGGSYGYTF
TRBV5-4	NA	NA	TRBJ2-7	TGTGCCAGCAGCTTAAGGGGCAGCGAGCAGTACTTC	CASSLRGSEQYF
TRBV29-1	many	NA	TRBJ1-4	TGCAGCGTCCGGCGTAATGAAAAACTGTTTTTT	CSVRRNEKLFF
TRBV7-9	NA	NA	TRBJ2-2	TGTGCCAGCAGCTCATGGGGTCAGACGAACACCGGGGAGCTGTTTTTT	CASSSWGQTNTGELFF
TRBV24-1	once	NA	TRBJ2-2	TGTGCCACAGGTCGGATCACCGGGGAGCTGTTTTTT	CATGRITGELFF
TRBV20-1	many	NA	TRBJ2-7	TGCAGTGCTTGGAAAGTCGGATCCTCCCTGGGGGAGCAGTACTTC	CSAWKVGSSLGEQYF
TRBV7-9	NA	NA	TRBJ2-5	TGTGCCAGCAGCTTACGCCTTAGCGGCCAAGAGACCCAGTACTTC	CASSLRLSGQETQYF
TRBV10-2	medium-sized	TRBD2	TRBJ2-7	TGCGCCAGCAGTGAGGCGGGAGGGCGTCACGAGCAGTACTTC	CASSEAGGRHEQYF
TRBV2	NA	NA	TRBJ2-5	TGTGCCAGCAGTGAAGCGGGGGTAGAGACCCAGTACTTC	CASSEAGVETQYF
TRBV7-2	many	TRBD2	TRBJ2-1	TGTGCCAGCAGCAAAACTAGCGGGGCAAATTACAATGAGCAGTTCTTC	CASSKTSGANYNEQFF
TRBV11-2	few	TRBD2	TRBJ2-1	TGTGCCAGCAGCTTAGTGGCCGGGCTAGCGGATCGAAGCTCCTACAATGAGCAGTTCTTC	CASSLVAGLADRSSYNEQFF
TRBV6-2/TRBV6-3	few	NA	TRBJ2-6	TGTGCCAGCAGACCCGACAGTGCAGGGGCCAACGTCCTGACTTTC	CASRPDSAGANVLTF
TRBV27	many	TRBD2	TRBJ2-7	TGTGCCAGCAGTCGTTCGAGCGGGAATTTCCTCGGACCCCCATACTTC	CASSRSSGNFLGPPYF
TRBV9	many	NA	TRBJ2-1	TGTGCCAGCAGCCCGAGTGCCTACAATGAGCAGTTCTTC	CASSPSAYNEQFF
TRBV12-3/TRBV12-4	NA	NA	TRBJ1-3	TGTGCCAGCAGGGAATCCGGGCCTGGAAACACCATATATTTT	CASRESGPGNTIYF
TRBV6-5	few	NA	TRBJ1-4	TGTGCCAGCAGTTGGACGATAAATGAAAAACTGTTTTTT	CASSWTINEKLFF
TRBV28	once	NA	TRBJ2-5	TGTGCCAGCAGCCTGGGCCCAGGGACGGAGACCCAGTACTTC	CASSLGPGTETQYF
TRBV7-2	few	TRBD2	TRBJ2-5	TGTGCCAGCAGCTTAGTGGGTGGGTCGGGAGGAGGGACCCAGTACTTC	CASSLVGGSGGGTQYF
TRBV19	many	NA	TRBJ2-7	TGTACCAGTAGTCCCCAGGTTGGGTACGAGCAGTACTTC	CTSSPQVGYEQYF
TRBV7-9	many	TRBD2	TRBJ2-1	TGTGCCAGCAGCTCCAGACTAGCGGGAGGGCCTAGGAATGAGCAGTTCTTC	CASSSRLAGGPRNEQFF
TRBV29-1	many	NA	TRBJ2-3	TGCAGCGTTGTTCAAACGAGCACAGATACGCAGTATTTT	CSVVQTSTDTQYF
TRBV7-9	many	TRBD2	TRBJ2-7	TGTGCCAGCAGCTTTCCGGGGGGCGAGCAGTACTTC	CASSFPGGEQYF
TRBV6-2/TRBV6-3	NA	TRBD1	TRBJ1-4	TGTGCCAGCAGCCGCCGGGACAGCACTAATGAAAAACTGTTTTTT	CASSRRDSTNEKLFF
TRBV28	many	NA	TRBJ1-4	TGTGCCAGCAGTATCACTTGGGGAGCTGGTGAAAAACTGTTTTTT	CASSITWGAGEKLFF
TRBV29-1	NA	NA	TRBJ1-3	TGCAGCGCCAACGGCCCCGCCGGGGACACCATATATTTT	CSANGPAGDTIYF
TRBV27	many	NA	TRBJ2-7	TGTGCCAGCAGTTTAAGGGGTTCCTACGAGCAGTACTTC	CASSLRGSYEQYF
TRBV7-2	NA	NA	TRBJ1-5	TGTGCCAGCAGCTCAGTACAGCAGATCAATCAGCCCCAGCATTTT	CASSSVQQINQPQHF
TRBV19	NA	NA	TRBJ2-1	TGTGCCAGTAGTCCCCTCCCTAGCAGCGCCCGCTCCTACAATGAGCAGTTCTTC	CASSPLPSSARSYNEQFF
TRBV3-1	many	NA	TRBJ2-6	TGCGCCAGCAGCCAGGGCTCTGGGGCCAACGTCCTGACTTTC	CASSQGSGANVLTF
TRBV6-4	medium-sized	NA	TRBJ2-2	TGTGCCAGCAGTCCTAAGAACACCGGGGAGCTGTTTTTT	CASSPKNTGELFF
TRBV20-1	many	TRBD1	TRBJ2-1	TGCAGTGCTGCCCGGGACAGGGGCAATGAGCAGTTCTTC	CSAARDRGNEQFF
TRBV12-3/TRBV12-4	many	NA	TRBJ1-1	TGTGCCAGCAGTTCGGGAAGGAATGAAGCTTTCTTT	CASSSGRNEAFF